The 31 T cell receptor beta chains given below trace back to one sample, sequenced in a study of graft-versus-host responses after intestinal transplantation. Data came from immunoSEQ multiplex PCR; TCRdb stores just in-frame clones and leaves some out. Of some 5,700 clones detected, around 33% appear once; the ten largest clones hold around 31%. The authors plated about 200,000 CFSE-labeled responder cells with about 200,000 irradiated, violet-dye-labeled stimulator cells. The sample consisted of alloreactive CD8+ T cells from a mixed lymphocyte reaction culture, taken before intestinal transplant. Sample subset: CFSE-low proliferating T cells sorted from roughly 6-day pre-transplant mixed lymphocyte reaction (GvH or HvG direction). These receptor sequences come from a human patient who received an intestinal transplant.

The V gene is TRBV4-1, the J gene TRBJ2-5, with 10 nucleotides matching TRBD2. The CDR3 has 16 amino acids. The trim removed 1 base at V and 5 bases at J, leaving 7 bases unmatched. CDR1 and CDR2 (germline): MGHRA, YSYEKL. CDR3 DNA: TGCGCCAGCAGCCAAGGGACGCTAGCGGGGGCTGAGACCCAGTACTTC. Protein product: CASSQGTLAGAETQYF.

This clone has more than one count but fewer than ten. V usage is TRBV9 and J usage is TRBJ2-1; D may be TRBD2 (7 bases). The CDR3 loop spans 14 amino acids. Germline V gene data show CDR1 as SGDLS and CDR2 as YYNGEE. With 0 bases removed from V and 8 bases from J, the gap between germline ends came to 12 bases. The CDR3 sequence: CASSVAGGLDEQFF. For the CDR3, the DNA is TGTGCCAGCAGCGTAGCCGGGGGGCTTGATGAGCAGTTCTTC.

The gene calls are TRBV11-2 and TRBJ2-1; TRBD2 matches at 11 bases. With V trimmed by 6 bases and J by 1 base, 5 bases remained unmatched. The CDR3 runs to 16 residues. From germline, CDR1 is SGHAT and CDR2 FQNNGV. The DNA for the CDR3 is TGTGCCAGCAGTTATAGCGGGGGGGCTTCCTACAATGAGCAGTTCTTC. Amino acids: CASSYSGGASYNEQFF.

This clone was found a few times. The chain is built from TRBV13 and TRBJ2-7; the D is unclear. Germline V CDR1 and CDR2: PRHDT, FYEKMQ (reference sequence). The CDR3 runs 13 residues. Trimming took off 4 bases at V and 0 bases at J, with 7 bases between the two ends. CDR3 bases: TGTGCCAGCAGCTCCCCCCTCTCCTACGAGCAGTACTTC. Encoded protein: CASSSPLSYEQYF.

The chain has TRBV30 and TRBJ2-7; a possible D gene is TRBD2 (6 bases). V was clipped by 0 bases and J by 2 bases, with 11 bases between them. The CDR3 contains 14 residues. Germline CDR1 GTSNPN, CDR2 SVGIG (reference sequence). As DNA, the CDR3 is TGTGCCTGGAGTGTATCCGGAGGGACCTACGAGCAGTACTTC. As protein: CAWSVSGGTYEQYF.

This clone ranks as medium-sized. V usage is TRBV27 and J usage is TRBJ2-7; possible D gene TRBD2, 5 bases. Germline loops: CDR1 MNHEY, CDR2 SMNVEV (reference sequence). V was pared by 1 base and J by 4 bases, with 14 bases between. The length of the CDR3 is 15 residues. CDR3: CASSLFRGSVYEQYF. In DNA form, the CDR3 reads TGTGCCAGCAGTTTATTCCGGGGATCGGTGTACGAGCAGTACTTC.

The chain is built from TRBV11-2 and TRBJ2-7; 7 bases match TRBD2. The germline CDR1 and CDR2 sequences are SGHAT and FQNNGV. With 5 bases clipped from V and 5 bases from J, the junction kept 15 bases outside the gene matches. The CDR3 has 16 amino acids. CDR3 sequence reads: CASSPTGVAGPHEQYF. For the CDR3, the DNA is TGTGCCAGCAGCCCCACCGGGGTAGCGGGCCCCCACGAGCAGTACTTC.

V gene TRBV5-8 combines with J gene TRBJ1-1; D gene ambiguous. CDR1 is SGHTS, CDR2 YDEGEE, per germline. The CDR3 has 12 residues. V was trimmed by 4 bases and J by 6 bases, leaving 10 bases between them. CDR3 residues: CASSLFLSEAFF. The CDR3 coding sequence is TGTGCCAGCAGCCTTTTCCTCTCTGAAGCTTTCTTT. Combining the CDR3 with reference TRBV5-8 and TRBJ1-1 gives the whole variable domain EAGVTQSPTHLIKTRGQQATLRCSPISGHTSVYWYQQALGLGLQFLLWYDEGEERNRGNFPPRFSGRQFPNYSSELNVNALELEDSALYLCASSLFLSEAFFGQGTRLTVV.

This clone was counted only a few times. The J gene is TRBJ2-1, the V gene TRBV27; 11 nucleotides line up with TRBD2. CDR1 and CDR2 from the germline V gene are MNHEY and SMNVEV (reference sequence). The CDR3 covers 16 residues. V was pared by 4 bases and J by 2 bases, with 4 bases of the junction left unmatched. This CDR3 reads CASSSASGGTYNEQFF. The CDR3 DNA reads as TGTGCCAGCAGTTCTGCTAGCGGGGGGACCTACAATGAGCAGTTCTTC.

The V and J genes are TRBV6-6 and TRBJ2-7; no firm D call. The germline gives CDR1 MNHNY, CDR2 SVGAGI (reference sequence). This CDR3 is built from 15 residues. Trimming took off 1 base at V and 0 bases at J, with 10 bases between the two ends. CDR3 DNA sequence: TGTGCCAGCAGTTACTATGAAGCCATCTCCTACGAGCAGTACTTC. Encoded protein: CASSYYEAISYEQYF.

This clone has a handful of counts. This chain links TRBV27 with TRBJ1-2, with TRBD1 matching over 7 bases. The CDR3 has 16 amino acids. CDR1 and CDR2 from the germline V gene are MNHEY and SMNVEV (reference sequence). V shed 3 bases, J shed 3 bases, and the junction held 10 bases outside the gene matches. The CDR3 is CASSFGRGYRDYGYTF. For the CDR3, the DNA is TGTGCCAGCAGTTTCGGCAGGGGGTACAGGGACTATGGCTACACCTTC.

The V gene is TRBV2, the J gene TRBJ1-5; 8 nucleotides agree with TRBD1. The CDR3 covers 14 residues. Losses at the gene ends were 6 bases for V and 4 bases for J; bases not matched to a gene: 5. Per germline, CDR1 SNHLY and CDR2 FYNNEI. CDR3 loop: CASRLTGGNQPQHF. The CDR3 DNA follows: TGTGCCAGCAGACTTACAGGGGGTAATCAGCCCCAGCATTTT.

This chain connects TRBV13 to TRBJ2-3; 8 nucleotides agree with TRBD2. Trimming took 5 bases from V and 2 from J; bases not matched to a gene: 3. Per germline, CDR1 PRHDT and CDR2 FYEKMQ (reference sequence). The CDR3 length is 14 residues. CDR3 protein: CASSVAGITDTQYF. The CDR3 DNA reads as TGTGCCAGCAGCGTAGCGGGGATCACAGATACGCAGTATTTT.

This CDR3 is CASSGSSYNEQFF. In nucleotides, the CDR3 is TGTGCCAGCAGCGGCAGCTCCTACAATGAGCAGTTCTTC. The V call is TRBV7-9, the J call TRBJ2-1, with no clear D. Trimming left V 5 bases short and J 0 bases short, with 5 bases between. Germline V gene lookup returns CDR1 SEHNR and CDR2 FQNEAQ (reference sequence). The CDR3 extends over 13 amino acids.

The rearrangement links TRBV7-2 to TRBJ2-1, with 12 bases that match TRBD2. V shed 5 bases, J shed 7 bases, and the junction held 6 bases outside the gene matches. The CDR3 length is 15 residues. Germline V gene sequence: CDR1 SGHTA, CDR2 FQGNSA. CDR3 sequence reads: CASSPLAGGQNEQFF. The CDR3 nucleotides read TGTGCCAGCAGCCCTCTAGCGGGAGGGCAAAATGAGCAGTTCTTC.

Within the sample, this clone is medium-sized. The V and J genes are TRBV5-1 and TRBJ2-7; maybe TRBD2 (5 bases). CDR3 length equals 12 residues. Trimming left V 0 bases short and J 6 bases short, with 7 bases between. The germline CDR1 and CDR2 sequences are SGHRS and YFSETQ. In DNA form, the CDR3 reads TGCGCCAGCAGCTTGGGCCGGGGCGAGCAGTACTTC. Residues: CASSLGRGEQYF.

This clone is judged medium-sized (0.01 to 0.1%). The J gene is TRBJ2-1, the V gene TRBV4-1, with 10 bases fitting TRBD2. This CDR3 has 14 amino acids. The V segment lost 2 bases and the J segment 8 bases; nucleotides outside the gene matches: 3. Germline V CDR1 and CDR2: MGHRA, YSYEKL. CDR3 sequence: CASSQLAGVDEQFF. In DNA, the CDR3 is TGCGCCAGCAGCCAACTAGCGGGAGTGGATGAGCAGTTCTTC.

This clone was picked up a small number of times. The chain employs TRBV7-9 and TRBJ2-7; 7 bases are a match to TRBD1. There are 14 residues in the CDR3. CDR1 and CDR2 (germline): SEHNR, FQNEAQ (reference sequence). V was clipped by 4 bases and J by 2 bases; unmatched bases: 5. Here the CDR3 reads CASSYRDRAYEQYF. CDR3 nucleotides: TGTGCCAGCAGCTACCGCGACAGGGCCTACGAGCAGTACTTC. Drawing the rest from reference TRBV7-9 and TRBJ2-7, the complete variable domain is DTGVSQNPRHKITKRGQNVTFRCDPISEHNRLYWYRQTLGQGPEFLTYFQNEAQLEKSRLLSDRFSAERPKGSFSTLEIQRTEQGDSAMYLCASSYRDRAYEQYFGPGTRLTVT.

This clone was detected only a few times. The rearrangement links TRBV4-1 to TRBJ1-2, with 9 bases that match TRBD1. Looked up from germline, CDR1 is MGHRA and CDR2 is YSYEKL. Trimming at V came to 4 bases and at J to 5 bases, leaving 2 bases not matched to a gene. The CDR3 extends over 13 amino acids. This CDR3 reads CASSPDRGYGYTF. Written as DNA, the CDR3 is TGCGCCAGCAGCCCCGACAGGGGGTATGGCTACACCTTC.

V gene TRBV19 combines with J gene TRBJ2-1, with 7 bases aligning to TRBD2. Germline CDR1 reads LNHDA; CDR2 reads SQIVND (reference sequence). The CDR3 extends over 16 amino acids. V shed 5 bases and J 4 bases; nucleotides not matched to a gene: 11. CDR3 bases: TGTGCCAGTAGTCCGTACGAGCGGGAAAGGTACAATGAGCAGTTCTTC. Translating gives CASSPYERERYNEQFF. The whole variable domain, remainder taken from reference TRBV19 and TRBJ2-1, is DGGITQSPKYLFRKEGQNVTLSCEQNLNHDAMYWYRQDPGQGLRLIYYSQIVNDFQKGDIAEGYSVSREKKESFPLTVTSAQKNPTAFYLCASSPYERERYNEQFFGPGTRLTVL.

This clone was detected only a few times. V is TRBV7-9 and J is TRBJ2-3; D gene uncertain. The CDR3 extends over 14 amino acids. In germline, CDR1 is SEHNR, CDR2 FQNEAQ (reference sequence). V was trimmed by 6 bases and J by 6 bases, leaving 16 bases between them. DNA of the CDR3: TGTGCCAGCAGTACCGAGATCGCTTGGGATACGCAGTATTTT. Protein: CASSTEIAWDTQYF.

This clone was seen a few times. The chain combines TRBV7-6 with TRBJ1-1; 7 bases align to TRBD1. CDR1 is SGHVS, CDR2 FNYEAQ, per germline. CDR3 size: 15 residues. Trimming cost V 5 bases and J 0 bases; bases outside gene matches: 6. CDR3 coding DNA: TGTGCCAGCAGCCCCCGACAGGGACTGAACACTGAAGCTTTCTTT. Amino acid sequence: CASSPRQGLNTEAFF.

The chain uses TRBV13 and TRBJ1-1, with D unclear. Trimming pared 0 bases from V and 6 bases from J, leaving 5 bases between. CDR1 is PRHDT and CDR2 is FYEKMQ in the germline V gene (reference sequence). CDR3 size: 12 residues. The CDR3 DNA reads as TGTGCCAGCAGCTTAGGACTAGCTGAAGCTTTCTTT. It codes for CASSLGLAEAFF. Looking up the rest from reference TRBV13 and TRBJ1-1 gives the full variable domain: AAGVIQSPRHLIKEKRETATLKCYPIPRHDTVYWYQQGPGQDPQFLISFYEKMQSDKGSIPDRFSAQQFSDYHSELNMSSLELGDSALYFCASSLGLAEAFFGQGTRLTVV.

CDR3 in amino acids: CASSKVWGHRGPNTGELFF. The CDR3 nucleotides are TGTGCCAGCAGCAAAGTTTGGGGACATCGGGGACCGAACACCGGGGAGCTGTTTTTT. The chain carries TRBV21-1 and TRBJ2-2; the DNA was not compared with TRBD1, the D call given in the table. TRBV21-1 is a documented pseudogene. This CDR3 comprises 19 residues.

The chain carries TRBV5-6 and TRBJ1-2; D unresolved. The CDR3 sequence is 17 residues long. Germline V gives CDR1 SGHDT, CDR2 YYEEEE. V shed 1 base and J shed 4 bases, with 20 bases lying between them. The CDR3: CASSLMGFRMGSYGYTF. CDR3 in DNA: TGTGCCAGCAGCTTGATGGGTTTCAGGATGGGTAGCTATGGCTACACCTTC.

J is TRBJ2-7 and V is TRBV5-8, with 7 bases fitting TRBD1. The CDR3 sequence is 14 residues long. CDR1 and CDR2 (germline): SGHTS, YDEGEE. V lost 2 bases, J lost 0 bases, and 2 bases stayed unmatched. CDR3 coding DNA: TGTGCCAGCAGCTTCAGACAGGGCTCCTACGAGCAGTACTTC. Translating gives CASSFRQGSYEQYF.

This clone was seen only a few times. This chain uses TRBV4-2 with TRBJ2-3; TRBD2 matches 10 bases. J was trimmed by 2 bases and V by 0 bases; bases with no gene match: 5. The length of the CDR3 is 17 residues. From germline, CDR1 is LGHNA and CDR2 YNFKEQ. The CDR3 here is CASSQEASGSPTDTQYF. DNA of the CDR3: TGTGCCAGCAGCCAAGAGGCTAGCGGGAGCCCCACAGATACGCAGTATTTT.

This clone was found a few times. V is TRBV29-1 and J is TRBJ2-1; D uncertain. V was shortened by 1 base and J by 1 base, with 14 bases between the two germline ends. This CDR3 has 16 amino acids. Germline V gives CDR1 SQVTM, CDR2 ANQGSEA. The CDR3 DNA sequence: TGCAGCGTTGAAGGCGGCCCGGTGGTTTCCTACAATGAGCAGTTCTTC. This sequence encodes CSVEGGPVVSYNEQFF.

There are a few counts of this clone. The CDR3: CASQPMAGDETQYF. The CDR3 nucleotides are TGTGCCAGTCAGCCGATGGCAGGGGATGAGACCCAGTACTTC. This chain joins TRBV6-5 and TRBJ2-5; D possibly corresponds to TRBD1 (6 bases). The CDR3 is made up of 14 amino acids. Germline V gene sequence: CDR1 MNHEY, CDR2 SVGAGI. V lost 9 bases and J lost 5, with 19 bases in between.

The rearrangement links TRBV5-1 to TRBJ2-5, with 8 bases that match TRBD1. The CDR3 is 15 amino acids. The V and J ends lost 5 bases and 5 bases, in that order; junction bases with no gene match: 11. CDR1 and CDR2 from the germline V gene are SGHRS and YFSETQ. The CDR3 protein is CASRAGGPRWETQYF. Written as DNA, the CDR3 is TGCGCCAGCAGGGCAGGGGGCCCCCGTTGGGAGACCCAGTACTTC.

This clone is categorized as medium-sized (0.01 to 0.1%). The rearrangement joins TRBV2 to TRBJ2-1; perhaps TRBD2 as D (5 bases). The CDR3 loop spans 11 amino acids. The V gene's germline CDR1 is SNHLY and CDR2 FYNNEI. The germline V and J ends were trimmed by 6 bases and 9 bases, with 9 bases remaining between them. In nucleotides, the CDR3 is TGTGCCAGCAGCGTAGCGACTGAGCAGTTCTTC. As protein: CASSVATEQFF.